This passage covers 8 T cell receptor beta chains from one sample sequenced in a study of CD8 T cells in ankylosing spondylitis. TCRdb called the 5' RACE reads again in MiXCR, with one record for every CDR3 protein. The repertoire holds just over 300,000 distinct CDR3 sequences, under 25% seen once, with 3.5% to 4.5% in the top ten. The sample taken for sequencing was blood, either unsorted or a sorted T cell fraction (not recorded which). The origin of the receptors is a female donor with ankylosing spondylitis or in good health (not recorded which).

This clonotype occurred a few times. The gene calls are TRBV20-1 and TRBJ1-2; D unclear. Germline CDR1 and CDR2: DFQATT and SNEGSKA (reference sequence). The CDR3 contains 14 residues. Trimming shortened V by 1 base and J by 4 bases, and 13 bases separated the two germline ends. CDR3 bases: TGCAGTGCTAGAGTGGGGAGAGCAGGCTATGGCTACACCTTC. This encodes CSARVGRAGYGYTF.

At least ten counts were recorded for this clonotype. CDR3 in amino acids: CSAKDRAYNSPLHF. In nucleotides, the CDR3 is TGCAGTGCTAAGGACAGGGCTTATAATTCACCCCTCCACTTT. J is TRBJ1-6 and V is TRBV20-1, with 8 positions matching TRBD1. The CDR3 loop spans 14 amino acids. J was trimmed by 4 bases and V by 4 bases; bases with no gene match: 3. Germline lookup yields CDR1 DFQATT and CDR2 SNEGSKA (reference sequence).

CDR3 amino acids: CASSQGAGRETQYF. CDR3 in DNA: TGTGCCAGCAGCCAAGGTGCAGGGCGAGAGACCCAGTACTTC. The chain links TRBV3-1 to TRBJ2-5, with a possible D match to TRBD1 (5 bases). Trimming pared 1 base from V and 4 bases from J, leaving 10 bases between. CDR1 and CDR2 (germline): LGHDT, YNNKEL (reference sequence). CDR3 length: 14 amino acids.

A few counts support this clonotype. V is TRBV12-3 or TRBV12-4 and J is TRBJ2-5; no clear D. The CDR3 loop spans 12 amino acids. Trimming cost V 10 bases and J 0 bases, with 9 bases left between them. This chain's CDR3 is CATARNQETQYF. CDR3 bases: TGTGCCACCGCGAGGAACCAAGAGACCCAGTACTTC.

This clonotype was counted a few times. This rearrangement joins TRBV28 to TRBJ2-7; possibly TRBD1 or TRBD2 for D (5 bases each). V was pared by 6 bases and J by 2 bases, with 17 bases between. Germline assignment: CDR1 MDHEN and CDR2 SYDVKM. The CDR3 is 15 amino acids. This CDR3 reads CASRGLASSAYEQYF. DNA for the CDR3: TGTGCCAGCAGGGGGCTAGCTTCGTCTGCCTACGAGCAGTACTTC.

This clonotype was seen a few times. This chain connects TRBV6-2 or TRBV6-3 to TRBJ2-3; 11 bases align to TRBD2. The CDR3 is made up of 17 amino acids. The V and J ends lost 4 bases and 5 bases, in that order; junction bases with no gene match: 11. Germline CDR1 and CDR2: MNHEY and SVGEGT. In nucleotides, the CDR3 is TGTGCCAGCAGTTCGATCACTAGCGGGAGATTTGGAGATACGCAGTATTTT. Translation: CASSSITSGRFGDTQYF.

The J gene is TRBJ2-2, the V gene TRBV11-2; D is undetermined. Germline V lookup: CDR1 SGHAT, CDR2 FQNNGV. V was trimmed by 5 bases and J by 7 bases, leaving 11 bases between them. This CDR3 is built from 13 residues. CDR3 sequence reads: CASSSGQGGELFF. DNA of the CDR3: TGTGCCAGCAGCAGTGGGCAAGGCGGGGAGCTGTTTTTT.

This chain joins TRBV20-1 and TRBJ2-1; possibly TRBD2 for D (5 bases). The CDR3 totals 16 residues. Germline V gives CDR1 DFQATT, CDR2 SNEGSKA (reference sequence). The V end was cut by 3 bases, the J end by 1 base, with 16 bases between. This chain's CDR3 is CSARASRPRSYNEQFF. In nucleotides, the CDR3 is TGCAGTGCTAGGGCTAGCAGGCCCAGGTCCTACAATGAGCAGTTCTTC.